A single T cell receptor (beta chain) is shown here with its context. Its antigen is unidentified. TCRdb's copy holds only in-frame clones and misses some; the assay was immunoSEQ multiplex PCR. The sample has some 370,000 clones; about four fifths are singletons. The data belong to a study of Ad26.COV2.S vaccination and SARS-CoV-2 variants. Study in general: Enrollment placed the donor in the COV1001 Ad26.COV2.S trial arm.

Treatment denoted: roughly 20 received Ad26.COV2.S at low or high dose, single or two shots; about 5 received placebo; per-sample allocation not given. The study sampled participants on day 63 after the first vaccine or placebo injection. The donor's status was that of an adult aged 18-55 years in Boston. Germline loops: CDR1 ENHRY, CDR2 SYGVKD. The V end lost 3 bases, the J end lost 8 bases, and 19 bases lay between the germline ends. The CDR3 consists of 15 residues. Findings of the study overall: Substantial post-vaccination breadth of spike-specific CD8+ and CD4+ T cell responses was reported.

This receptor was obtained from a person between 18 and 59 years old who received the Ad26.COV2.S COVID-19 vaccine or a placebo. The gene calls are TRBV10-3 and TRBJ1-2; tentative D call: TRBD1 (6 bases). The specimen comprised peripheral blood, sampled in a trial of Ad26.COV2.S vaccine versus placebo. The chain's CDR3 is CAISDPHRETYGYTF. The DNA for the CDR3 is TGTGCCATCAGTGACCCCCACAGGGAAACTTACGGCTACACCTTC.